The 11 T cell receptor beta chains below come from one sample, sequenced in a study of blood T cell repertoires in COVID-19. Profiling relied on immunoSEQ multiplex PCR, and the TCRdb table lists in-frame clones only, not all of them. The sample records 40,000 to 60,000 clones, 65% to 80% being singletons. Sequencing was carried out using peripheral blood. The receptors originated from a man in his 70s with acute or convalescent COVID-19.

This clone was picked up many times. The chain couples TRBV15 to TRBJ2-1, with D possibly being TRBD2 (6 bases). V was cut by 6 bases and J by 5 bases, with 17 bases left in between. The germline V gene encodes CDR1 LNHNV and CDR2 YYDKDF (reference sequence). There are 15 residues in the CDR3. CDR3 DNA: TGTGCCACCAGTTATGAGGCGGGATTAAACAATGAGCAGTTCTTC. Protein sequence: CATSYEAGLNNEQFF. The full variable domain, its missing parts supplied by reference TRBV15 and TRBJ2-1, is DAMVIQNPRYQVTQFGKPVTLSCSQTLNHNVMYWYQQKSSQAPKLLFHYYDKDFNNEADTPDNFQSRRPNTSFCFLDIRSPGLGDTAMYLCATSYEAGLNNEQFFGPGTRLTVL.

V gene TRBV7-9 combines with J gene TRBJ2-3; a possible D gene is TRBD2 (5 bases). The V end was cut by 5 bases, the J end by 8 bases, with 11 bases between. This CDR3 is 12 amino acids long. Germline values: CDR1 SEHNR, CDR2 FQNEAQ (reference sequence). The CDR3 DNA reads TGTGCCAGCAGCCAACCCCGGGGTACGCAGTATTTT. Its protein is CASSQPRGTQYF.

V usage is TRBV29-1 and J usage is TRBJ2-5, with TRBD1 identical over 8 bases. CDR1 SQVTM and CDR2 ANQGSEA come from the germline V gene. V dropped 7 bases and J dropped 1; count of bases not matched to a gene: 2. This CDR3 spans 12 amino acids. The CDR3 region is CSADRGQETQYF. DNA of the CDR3: TGCAGCGCCGACAGGGGCCAAGAGACCCAGTACTTC.

Here the CDR3 DNA reads TGTGCCAGCAGTGATCTAGCCGCAGCATCCTACAATGAGCAGTTCTTC. Amino acid sequence: CASSDLAAASYNEQFF. This sequence joins TRBV6-1 and TRBJ2-1; D is possibly TRBD2 (5 bases). CDR1 is MNHNS and CDR2 is SASEGT in the germline V gene. V shed 3 bases and J shed 1 base, with 13 bases lying between them. CDR3 length equals 16 residues.

The rearrangement links TRBV3-1 (or the pseudogene TRBV3-2) to TRBJ1-5, with TRBD1 identical over 10 bases. The length of the CDR3 is 15 residues. Germline V lookup: CDR1 LGHDT, CDR2 YNNKEL (reference sequence). V lost 3 bases to trimming and J lost 11 bases; unmatched junction nucleotides: 10. The CDR3 DNA sequence: TGTGCCAGCAGCCAGACCGGGACAGGGGCCTTTTCCCAGCATTTT. Its protein product is CASSQTGTGAFSQHF.

This chain joins TRBV2 and TRBJ1-6; the D is unclear. CDR1 is SNHLY and CDR2 is FYNNEI in the germline V gene. This CDR3 spans 13 amino acids. V was shortened by 5 bases and J by 7 bases, with 9 bases between the two germline ends. As DNA, the CDR3 is TGTGCCAGCAGTAGGGAGTTCAATTCACCCCTCCACTTT. Its translation: CASSREFNSPLHF.

Of note for this clone: At one boundary the junction diverges from the germline segment, which might be a read error. The chain carries TRBV15 and TRBJ1-4, with 8 bases lining up with TRBD1. Germline V CDR1 and CDR2: LNHNV, YYDKDF (reference sequence). The CDR3 covers 14 residues. Written as DNA, the CDR3 is TGTGCCACCAGCAGAGAGTTGGTCAGGGGGCTTATAGTTTTT. As protein: CATSRELVRGLIVF.

The J gene is TRBJ1-6, the V gene TRBV6-4; TRBD1 agrees at 9 bases. The J segment lost 10 bases and the V segment lost 5 bases, leaving 12 bases of the junction unmatched. The CDR3 runs 16 residues. The V gene's germline CDR1 is MRHNA and CDR2 SNTAGT. The CDR3 DNA reads as TGTGCCAGCAGTTCCGGGACAGGGCGATCGCGGTCACCCCTCCACTTT. Translating gives CASSSGTGRSRSPLHF.

The chain employs TRBV15 and TRBJ2-5; TRBD1 agrees at 11 bases. The V and J ends lost 0 bases and 5 bases, in that order; junction bases with no gene match: 11. The CDR3 has 18 amino acids. CDR1 and CDR2 from the germline V gene are LNHNV and YYDKDF (reference sequence). CDR3 residues: CATSRELGGQGVRETQYF. The DNA of the CDR3 is TGTGCCACCAGCAGAGAGTTAGGGGGACAGGGGGTCAGGGAGACCCAGTACTTC.

The rearrangement joins TRBV24-1 to TRBJ2-2, with TRBD2 as a possible D gene (6 bases). V was cut by 3 bases and J by 13 bases, with 14 bases left in between. The CDR3 totals 13 residues. Germline V gene data show CDR1 as KGHDR and CDR2 as SFDVKD. For the CDR3, the DNA is TGTGCCACCAGTGATCCAGTAAGGGGAGGGCTGTTTTTT. Translating it yields CATSDPVRGGLFF.

As concerns this clone: Relative to the germline gene, one junction end is altered; a read error may explain this. The chain recombines TRBV11-1 with TRBJ2-1; 8 bases are shared with TRBD1. Germline loops: CDR1 SGHAT, CDR2 FQDESV (reference sequence). This CDR3 region has 12 residues. The CDR3 bases are TGTGCCAGCAGCTTATTGGGACAGGAGGTCGTCTTC. It yields the protein CASSLLGQEVVF.